Below are 32 T cell receptor beta chains sequenced from a single sample in a study of blood T cell repertoires in COVID-19. Sequencing was performed with immunoSEQ multiplex PCR; in TCRdb, only in-frame clones are kept and a portion is missing. The sample yields 180,000 or so clones, 90% seen once. What was sequenced was peripheral blood. The receptors shown here come from a man aged 50 to 60 with acute or convalescent COVID-19.

The chain recombines TRBV7-9 with TRBJ2-6; D is possibly TRBD2 (5 bases). The CDR3 is 15 amino acids. Germline CDR1 reads SEHNR; CDR2 reads FQNEAQ (reference sequence). The V end was cut by 7 bases, the J end by 3 bases, with 13 bases between. For the CDR3, the DNA is TGTGCCAGCAACGCCGGGGTCAGTGGGGCCAACGTCCTGACTTTC. Translation: CASNAGVSGANVLTF.

This clone was seen a single time. The J gene is TRBJ2-2, the V gene TRBV18; TRBD2 might be the D (6 bases). Germline CDR1 KGHSH, CDR2 LQKENI. This CDR3 comprises 16 residues. V was pared by 0 bases and J by 0 bases, with 8 bases between. The CDR3 DNA reads as TGTGCCAGCTCACCACCTCGCGGGACGAACACCGGGGAGCTGTTTTTT. The encoded protein is CASSPPRGTNTGELFF.

The gene calls are TRBV15 and TRBJ1-5; no reliable D call. Germline CDR1 reads LNHNV; CDR2 reads YYDKDF (reference sequence). This CDR3 spans 13 amino acids. The ends were cut back, 4 bases at V and 6 bases at J, with 10 bases in the middle. This CDR3 is CATSTGQIQPQHF. CDR3 nucleotides: TGTGCCACCAGCACAGGTCAGATTCAGCCCCAGCATTTT.

The rearrangement links TRBV27 to TRBJ1-6; a weak D match, TRBD1 (6 bases). Germline CDR1 and CDR2: MNHEY and SMNVEV (reference sequence). CDR3 length: 15 residues. The germline V and J ends were trimmed by 5 bases and 10 bases, with 18 bases remaining between them. The CDR3 loop is CASSPVQGVWSPLHF. CDR3 DNA: TGTGCCAGCAGTCCAGTACAGGGAGTATGGTCACCCCTCCACTTT.

The chain has TRBV24-1 and TRBJ2-1; 11 nucleotides match TRBD2. Germline CDR1 KGHDR, CDR2 SFDVKD. The V gene end was trimmed by 4 bases and the J gene end by 0 bases; junction bases not matched to a gene: 13. This CDR3 is built from 20 residues. The DNA of the CDR3 is TGTGCCACCAGTGACCCCGGGGTAGCGGGAGGGGACAGCTCCTACAATGAGCAGTTCTTC. Encoded protein: CATSDPGVAGGDSSYNEQFF.

This chain joins TRBV3-1 (or the pseudogene TRBV3-2) and TRBJ2-2; D perhaps matches TRBD1 (6 bases). The CDR3 is 17 residues long. Trimming took off 3 bases at V and 5 bases at J, with 19 bases between the two ends. Germline V lookup: CDR1 LGHDT, CDR2 YNNKEL (reference sequence). In DNA, the CDR3 is TGTGCCAGCAGCCAGGGCCCGACAGGAAAGGGAACCGGGGAGCTGTTTTTT. It translates to CASSQGPTGKGTGELFF.

The chain combines TRBV21-1 with TRBJ1-5; the D segment call TRBD1 is taken from the table without a DNA check. TRBV21-1 is classified as a pseudogene. The CDR3 has 14 residues. The CDR3 coding sequence is TGTGCCAGCAGCACAACCCAGAGCAATCAGCCCCAGCATTTT. It specifies CASSTTQSNQPQHF.

This clone came up a few times. The V and J genes are TRBV5-1 and TRBJ2-7, with 11 bases matching TRBD1. CDR3 length equals 14 residues. V gave up 4 bases and J gave up 7 bases; unmatched junction bases: 7. The V gene's germline CDR1 is SGHRS and CDR2 YFSETQ. DNA of the CDR3: TGCGCCAGCAGCCCAGGACAGGGGGCTTGGGAGCAGTACTTC. Amino acids: CASSPGQGAWEQYF.

V and J are TRBV4-3 and TRBJ2-2, with D tentatively TRBD1 (7 bases). In germline, CDR1 is LGHNA, CDR2 YSLEER. With 0 bases removed from V and 0 bases from J, the gap between germline ends came to 17 bases. The CDR3 sequence is 19 residues long. In DNA form, the CDR3 reads TGCGCCAGCAGCCAAGAGGTACACAGGGGACTTGCGAACACCGGGGAGCTGTTTTTT. Translation gives CASSQEVHRGLANTGELFF.

This chain joins TRBV7-9 and TRBJ2-3, with D maybe TRBD1 (6 bases). Trimming took off 5 bases at V and 5 bases at J, with 17 bases between the two ends. The CDR3 covers 15 residues. Germline values: CDR1 SEHNR, CDR2 FQNEAQ (reference sequence). The DNA of the CDR3 is TGTGCCAGCAGCACGCCGCCAACAGGGTTAGATACGCAGTATTTT. Its protein is CASSTPPTGLDTQYF.

The chain combines TRBV12-3 or TRBV12-4 with TRBJ1-5; perhaps TRBD1 as D (6 bases). V shed 5 bases and J shed 7 bases, with 12 bases lying between them. This CDR3 is built from 13 residues. The CDR3 DNA is TGTGCCAGCAGTCCGAACCAGGGGCAGCCCCAGCATTTT. Its protein is CASSPNQGQPQHF.

The chain uses TRBV30 and TRBJ1-2; D is unclear. V lost 0 bases to trimming and J lost 8 bases, with 22 bases between them. This CDR3 has 16 amino acids. Looked up from germline, CDR1 is GTSNPN and CDR2 is SVGIG (reference sequence). CDR3: CAWSVPGREDVGGYTF. CDR3 bases: TGTGCCTGGAGTGTACCAGGAAGGGAGGACGTTGGAGGCTACACCTTC.

This chain joins TRBV10-3 and TRBJ1-1, with D maybe TRBD1 (5 bases). Germline V gene data show CDR1 as ENHRY and CDR2 as SYGVKD. This CDR3 comprises 13 residues. Trimming cost V 2 bases and J 3 bases, with 7 bases left between them. The CDR3 DNA follows: TGTGCCATCAGTGAGGTCAGGGACACTGAAGCTTTCTTT. Protein sequence: CAISEVRDTEAFF.

The chain carries TRBV2 and TRBJ1-2; D is perhaps TRBD1 (6 bases). CDR3 length: 12 amino acids. In germline, CDR1 is SNHLY, CDR2 FYNNEI. With 7 bases removed from V and 8 bases from J, the gap between germline ends came to 14 bases. The DNA of the CDR3 is TGTGCCAGCATTATCGGACAGAACGGCTACACCTTC. Protein: CASIIGQNGYTF.

The rearrangement links TRBV14 to TRBJ1-5; maybe TRBD1 (6 bases). Looked up from germline, CDR1 is SGHDN and CDR2 is FVKESK. The CDR3 consists of 13 residues. The V end lost 5 bases, the J end lost 4 bases, and 9 bases lay between the germline ends. The CDR3 DNA reads as TGTGCCAGCAGCAAGGACAGTAATCAGCCCCAGCATTTT. This encodes CASSKDSNQPQHF.

This rearrangement joins TRBV7-6 to TRBJ2-2; tentatively, D is TRBD1 (6 bases). V shed 1 base and J shed 4 bases, with 13 bases lying between them. CDR3 length equals 16 residues. In germline, CDR1 is SGHVS, CDR2 FNYEAQ. The CDR3 spells CASSLVTGTGTGELFF. The CDR3, as DNA: TGTGCCAGCAGCTTAGTCACAGGGACCGGCACCGGGGAGCTGTTTTTT. Using reference TRBV7-6 and TRBJ2-2 for the parts outside the CDR3, the full variable domain is GAGVSQSPRYKVTKRGQDVALRCDPISGHVSLYWYRQALGQGPEFLTYFNYEAQQDKSGLPNDRFSAERPEGSISTLTIQRTEQRDSAMYRCASSLVTGTGTGELFFGEGSRLTVL.

This clone was found once. The chain recombines TRBV5-4 with TRBJ2-2; no definite D call. This CDR3 is 13 amino acids long. CDR1 is SGHNT, CDR2 YYREEE, per germline (reference sequence). The germline V and J ends were trimmed by 5 bases and 1 base, with 6 bases remaining between them. The CDR3 region has the DNA TGTGCCAGCAGTTCAGGGAACACCGGGGAGCTGTTTTTT. Encoded protein: CASSSGNTGELFF.

This rearrangement joins TRBV3-1 (or the pseudogene TRBV3-2) to TRBJ1-2, with D hard to call. V lost 0 bases to trimming and J lost 7 bases, with 18 bases between them. The germline CDR1 and CDR2 sequences are LGHDT and YNNKEL (reference sequence). The CDR3 extends over 16 amino acids. CDR3 coding DNA: TGTGCCAGCAGCCAAGACGCAGGCCTCTCCCCCTCTGGCTACACCTTC. This sequence encodes CASSQDAGLSPSGYTF.

This clone has just one count. The rearrangement links TRBV21-1 to TRBJ2-7; the D call TRBD2 from the table was never checked on the DNA. TRBV21-1 is shown as a pseudogene. The CDR3 sequence is 14 residues long. The CDR3 loop reads CATDRGGFANEQYF. Written as DNA, the CDR3 is TGTGCCACGGACCGCGGGGGGTTCGCGAACGAGCAGTACTTC.

The V and J genes are TRBV27 and TRBJ2-1; the match to TRBD2 covers 8 bases. The CDR3 is 15 residues long. With V trimmed by 1 base and J by 4 bases, 3 bases remained unmatched. Germline V gene sequence: CDR1 MNHEY, CDR2 SMNVEV (reference sequence). The chain's CDR3 is CASSLFGGEYNEQFF. Written as DNA, the CDR3 is TGTGCCAGCAGTTTATTCGGGGGGGAGTACAATGAGCAGTTCTTC.

In this sample, this clone turned up a few times. V is TRBV28 and J is TRBJ1-6; the match to TRBD1 covers 7 bases. CDR1 and CDR2 (germline): MDHEN, SYDVKM. This CDR3 is 14 amino acids long. V gave up 4 bases and J gave up 9 bases; unmatched junction bases: 6. CDR3 region: CASSSQGLSSPLHF. The CDR3 coding sequence is TGTGCCAGCAGTTCACAGGGGCTTAGTTCACCCCTCCACTTT.

The chain combines TRBV7-9 with TRBJ2-3, with a weak D call TRBD2 (5 bases). Trimming stripped 5 bases from V and 4 bases from J, with 22 bases between. Germline CDR1 reads SEHNR; CDR2 reads FQNEAQ (reference sequence). The CDR3 is 17 residues long. The CDR3 nucleotides read TGTGCCAGCAGCCTGAAAAACACGGACTGGAGCGCAGATACGCAGTATTTT. It specifies CASSLKNTDWSADTQYF.

The chain uses TRBV6-4 and TRBJ2-3; maybe TRBD2 (5 bases). The germline V gene encodes CDR1 MRHNA and CDR2 SNTAGT. The CDR3 extends over 16 amino acids. The ends were cut back, 0 bases at V and 1 base at J, with 11 bases in the middle. The CDR3 sequence: CASSDSYSVRTDTQYF. CDR3 DNA sequence: TGTGCCAGCAGTGACTCTTATAGCGTTCGCACAGATACGCAGTATTTT.

The sample holds one count of this clone. The chain has TRBV5-4 and TRBJ2-6; 8 bases map to TRBD2. This CDR3 region has 18 residues. V shed 9 bases and J 0 bases; nucleotides not matched to a gene: 14. Germline V gene lookup returns CDR1 SGHNT and CDR2 YYREEE (reference sequence). The CDR3 reads CATKGPGLVDSGANVLTF. CDR3 DNA: TGTGCCACCAAGGGGCCGGGACTAGTCGACTCTGGGGCCAACGTCCTGACTTTC.

As DNA, the CDR3 is TGTGCCAGCAGCCCAGGACAGGGAAGGGAGACCCAGTACTTC. Translation: CASSPGQGRETQYF. J is TRBJ2-5 and V is TRBV7-3; 8 nucleotides line up with TRBD1. V shed 5 bases and J 5 bases; nucleotides not matched to a gene: 7. Germline V gene lookup returns CDR1 SGHTA and CDR2 FQGTGA. The CDR3 is 14 residues long.

The chain links TRBV3-1 (or the pseudogene TRBV3-2) to TRBJ2-1; unclear D gene. The CDR3 extends over 15 amino acids. Per the germline V gene, CDR1 is LGHDT and CDR2 is YNNKEL (reference sequence). Trimming removed 0 bases at V and 7 bases at J, with 13 bases between. CDR3 amino acids: CASSQDLVSVNEQFF. The CDR3 DNA follows: TGTGCCAGCAGCCAAGATCTGGTGTCGGTGAATGAGCAGTTCTTC.

This chain connects TRBV6-5 to TRBJ2-2, with TRBD1 as a possible D gene (6 bases). Trimming stripped 4 bases from V and 0 bases from J, with 12 bases between. The CDR3 has 16 amino acids. CDR1 and CDR2 (germline): MNHEY, SVGAGI. This CDR3 reads CASSSLGAANTGELFF. CDR3 DNA: TGTGCCAGCAGTTCGTTGGGGGCTGCGAACACCGGGGAGCTGTTTTTT.

The rearrangement uses TRBV12-3 or TRBV12-4 and TRBJ1-4; 9 nucleotides agree with TRBD1. This CDR3 has 13 amino acids. Losses at the gene ends were 6 bases for V and 7 bases for J; bases not matched to a gene: 3. Here the CDR3 reads CASRRTGAEKLFF. CDR3 sequence (DNA): TGTGCCAGCAGGCGGACAGGGGCTGAAAAACTGTTTTTT.

This rearrangement joins TRBV2 to TRBJ2-1; the match to TRBD2 covers 14 bases. This CDR3 spans 18 amino acids. The ends lost 2 bases at V and 8 bases at J; junction bases unmatched: 11. Germline V CDR1 and CDR2: SNHLY, FYNNEI. The CDR3 protein is CASSEMGLAGASFDEQFF. CDR3 DNA: TGTGCCAGCAGTGAAATGGGACTAGCGGGAGCATCTTTCGATGAGCAGTTCTTC. The full variable domain, with the rest looked up from reference TRBV2 and TRBJ2-1, is EPEVTQTPSHQVTQMGQEVILRCVPISNHLYFYWYRQILGQKVEFLVSFYNNEISEKSEIFDDQFSVERPDGSNFTLKIRSTKLEDSAMYFCASSEMGLAGASFDEQFFGPGTRLTVL.

V gene TRBV6-5 combines with J gene TRBJ2-1; TRBD2 matches at 11 bases. The CDR3 consists of 14 residues. CDR1 and CDR2 (germline): MNHEY, SVGAGI. The ends lost 7 bases at V and 6 bases at J; junction bases unmatched: 5. CDR3 sequence (DNA): TGTGCCAGCACCACTAGCGGGAGTGTCAATGAGCAGTTCTTC. It specifies CASTTSGSVNEQFF.

This clone was recorded once. This chain joins TRBV7-3 and TRBJ2-3, with 11 bases matching TRBD2. The CDR3 has 15 residues. Germline-derived CDR1 and CDR2 are SGHTA and FQGTGA. V shed 5 bases and J 5 bases; nucleotides not matched to a gene: 6. This chain's CDR3 is CASSNSGGAGDTQYF. CDR3 DNA sequence: TGTGCCAGCAGCAATAGCGGGGGGGCTGGAGATACGCAGTATTTT.

The chain links TRBV29-1 to TRBJ1-4; TRBD1 might be the D (5 bases). Trimming removed 6 bases at V and 4 bases at J, with 12 bases between. The CDR3 length is 13 residues. Germline CDR1 and CDR2: SQVTM and ANQGSEA. The CDR3 loop is CSVGRQLNEKLFF. CDR3 DNA: TGCAGCGTCGGTCGACAGCTTAATGAAAAACTGTTTTTT.